This T cell receptor (beta chain) was identified in a study of shared clonotypes between healthy human individuals. Study as a whole: A donor's plate count was three for CD4 naive and three for CD4 memory; CD8 naive had two and CD8 memory one. Study-level findings and limits: Apart from blood, nothing was sampled; tissue repertoires likely differ.

This clone was detected a few times. Its target is unknown. Distinct nucleotide sequences in the sample also encode this CDR3. This CDR3 spans 12 amino acids. Per the germline V gene, CDR1 is SGHNT and CDR2 is YENEEA. V was clipped by 3 bases and J by 1 base, with 0 bases between them. Clones were read by immunoSEQ multiplex PCR, and TCRdb kept only the in-frame ones, dropping some. The sample includes around 1,000,000 clones, 70% to 85% of them seen just once. Every donor, a Caucasian adult, lived in Nashville, Tennessee. This TCR derives from a man aged 18 to 30 in good health. Some clones in this sample may be carry-over from other donors' samples. The material sequenced was memory CD4+ T cells from PBMCs. Specified subset: CD45RA-negative fraction. The rearrangement links TRBV11-3 to TRBJ2-2; D not certain. CDR3 in DNA: TGTGCCAGCAGCTTGAACACCGGGGAGCTGTTTTTT. It specifies CASSLNTGELFF.